The T cell receptor (beta chain) described here comes from a study of blood T cell repertoires in COVID-19. At the level of the study: Spain, Italy and the United States supplied samples that represented acute and convalescent COVID-19.

The germline gives CDR1 SGHTA, CDR2 FQGNSA. The CDR3 spans 16 residues. The J segment lost 5 bases and the V segment lost 4 bases, leaving 9 bases of the junction unmatched. Authors' data handling: By means of reference gene primer amplification, nucleated cell counts were estimated. Sequencing was performed with immunoSEQ multiplex PCR; in TCRdb, only in-frame clones are kept and a portion is missing. V, J and clone size are those of that table, while D and trimming were read from the DNA. This sample has approximately 92,000 clones, with about four fifths found just once. The sequence derives from a man between 65 and 80 years old with active or convalescent COVID-19. V is TRBV7-2 and J is TRBJ1-1, with 11 bases aligning to TRBD1. The specimen sequenced was peripheral blood. As DNA, the CDR3 is TGTGCCAGCAGCTCAGGGACAGGGGGAAGGCGGACTGAAGCTTTCTTT. Its protein product is CASSSGTGGRRTEAFF.